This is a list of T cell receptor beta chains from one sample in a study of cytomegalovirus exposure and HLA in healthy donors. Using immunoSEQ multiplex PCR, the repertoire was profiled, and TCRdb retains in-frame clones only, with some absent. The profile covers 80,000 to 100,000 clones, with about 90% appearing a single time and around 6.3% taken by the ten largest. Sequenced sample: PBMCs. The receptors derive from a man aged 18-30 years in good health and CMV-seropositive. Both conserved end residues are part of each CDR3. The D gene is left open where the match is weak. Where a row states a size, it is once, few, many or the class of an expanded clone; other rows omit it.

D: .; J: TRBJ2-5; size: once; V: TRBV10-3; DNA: TGTGCCATCAGGGGAAGGACACGCGAAGAGACCCAGTACTTC; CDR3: CAIRGRTREETQYF
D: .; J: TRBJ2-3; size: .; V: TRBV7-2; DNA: TGTGCCAGCAGCTTAGCTCCACAGGTGGATACGCAGTATTTT; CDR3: CASSLAPQVDTQYF
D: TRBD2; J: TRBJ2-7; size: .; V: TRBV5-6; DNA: TGTGCCAGCAGCTTGGAATTAGCGGGAGCCCTGTACTTC; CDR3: CASSLELAGALYF
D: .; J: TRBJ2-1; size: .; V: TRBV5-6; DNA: TGTGCCAGCAGACAGGGTCTGGGCTACAATGAGCAGTTCTTC; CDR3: CASRQGLGYNEQFF
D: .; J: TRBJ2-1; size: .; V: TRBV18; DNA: TGTGCCAGCTCTAGGGGCAATGAGCAGTTCTTC; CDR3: CASSRGNEQFF
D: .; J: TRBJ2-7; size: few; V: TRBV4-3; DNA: TGCGCCAGCAGCCAAGATGCCACGGGGGGCGCCGAGCAGTACTTC; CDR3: CASSQDATGGAEQYF
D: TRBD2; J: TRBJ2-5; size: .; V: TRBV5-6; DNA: TGTGCCAGCAGCAACGCGAGACTAGCCACGGAGACCCAGTACTTC; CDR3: CASSNARLATETQYF
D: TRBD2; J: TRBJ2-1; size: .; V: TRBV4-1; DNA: TGCGCCAGCAGCCAAGAACGGGGTAGCGGGGGGGCCAATGAGCAGTTCTTC; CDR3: CASSQERGSGGANEQFF
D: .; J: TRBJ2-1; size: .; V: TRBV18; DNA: TGTGCCAGCTCACCACCATCCCTCTCCTACAATGAGCAGTTCTTC; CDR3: CASSPPSLSYNEQFF
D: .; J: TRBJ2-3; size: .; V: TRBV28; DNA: TGTGCCAGCGGGGAAGGGGCGACAGATACGCAGTATTTT; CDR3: CASGEGATDTQYF
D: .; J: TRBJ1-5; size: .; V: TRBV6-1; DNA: TGTGCCAGCAGTGAATCCCGCGTAGCGACAAAGCCCCAGCATTTT; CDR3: CASSESRVATKPQHF
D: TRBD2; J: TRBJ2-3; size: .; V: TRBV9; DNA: TGTGCCACCGCTAGCGGGGGGGGATTTTCAGATACGCAGTATTTT; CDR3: CATASGGGFSDTQYF
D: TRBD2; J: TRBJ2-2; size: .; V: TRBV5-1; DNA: TGCGCCAGCAGCGCGCTGACTAGCGGGGGGGCTCAGGACACCGGGGAGCTGTTTTTT; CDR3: CASSALTSGGAQDTGELFF
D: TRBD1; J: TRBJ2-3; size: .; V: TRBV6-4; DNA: TGTGCCAGCACAGACTTTCCGGGACAGGGGACAGATACGCAGTATTTT; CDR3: CASTDFPGQGTDTQYF
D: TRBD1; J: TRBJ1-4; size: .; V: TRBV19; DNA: TGTGCCAGTAGTCCGCGGGACAGGGCCTTAGAAAAACTGTTTTTT; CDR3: CASSPRDRALEKLFF
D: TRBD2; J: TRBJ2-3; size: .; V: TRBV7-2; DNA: TGTGCCAGCAGCTTTTTTAGCGGGGGCACAGATACGCAGTATTTT; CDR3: CASSFFSGGTDTQYF
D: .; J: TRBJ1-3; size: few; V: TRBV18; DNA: TGTGCCAGCTCACCTATTGGGCTCTCTGGAAACACCATATATTTT; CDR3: CASSPIGLSGNTIYF
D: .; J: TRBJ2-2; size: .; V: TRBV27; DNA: TGTGCCAGCAGTTTAACAGACCCCACCGGGGAGCTGTTTTTT; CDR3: CASSLTDPTGELFF
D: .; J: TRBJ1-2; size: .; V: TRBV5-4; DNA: TGTGCCAGCAGCTTGGAGGGGCGAGGCTACACCTTC; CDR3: CASSLEGRGYTF
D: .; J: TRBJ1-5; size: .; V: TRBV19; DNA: TGTGCCAGTCATCACCAGAAGGGGGTTTTGGATCAGCCCCAGCATTTT; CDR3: CASHHQKGVLDQPQHF
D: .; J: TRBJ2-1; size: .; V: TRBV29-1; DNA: TGCAGCGTTGAGATAGGAAAGGACACCTACAATGAGCAGTTCTTC; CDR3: CSVEIGKDTYNEQFF
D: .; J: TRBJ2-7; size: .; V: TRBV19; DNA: TGTGCCAGTAGTATTTCCCCGGCCAGGGCGATCGAGCAGTACTTC; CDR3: CASSISPARAIEQYF
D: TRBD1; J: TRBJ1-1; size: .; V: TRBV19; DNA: TGTGCCAGTAGTATCGAACGGACAGGGTACGACACTGAAGCTTTCTTT; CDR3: CASSIERTGYDTEAFF
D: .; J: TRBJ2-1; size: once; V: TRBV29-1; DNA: TGCAGCGTTGAATGGGCCGCGGGACCCTCGTGGGACAATGAGCAGTTCTTC; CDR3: CSVEWAAGPSWDNEQFF
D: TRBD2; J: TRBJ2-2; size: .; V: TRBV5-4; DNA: TGTGCCAGCACCTCCGGCAATAGCGGGGGAGCCGGGGAGCTGTTTTTT; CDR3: CASTSGNSGGAGELFF
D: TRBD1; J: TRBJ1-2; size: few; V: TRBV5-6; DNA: TGTGCCAGCAGCTTGGCCGGGACAGGGGTAACGATAGGTGGCTACACCTTC; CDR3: CASSLAGTGVTIGGYTF
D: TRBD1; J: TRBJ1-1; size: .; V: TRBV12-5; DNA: TGTGCTAGTGGTTTGTTAATAACACAAGGGACAGGGAACATGAACACTGAAGCTTTCTTT; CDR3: CASGLLITQGTGNMNTEAFF
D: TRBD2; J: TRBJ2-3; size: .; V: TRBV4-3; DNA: TGCGCCAGCAGCCAAGATATGGCTAGCGGGGCCTCTAGCACAGATACGCAGTATTTT; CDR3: CASSQDMASGASSTDTQYF
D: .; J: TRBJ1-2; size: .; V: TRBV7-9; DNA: TGTGCCAGCACAGAGGAGACAGGAATATATGGCTACACCTTC; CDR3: CASTEETGIYGYTF